The clone carrying this TCR beta chain was picked up a small number of times. Antigen specificity is unknown. These data come from a study of OX40 agonist ivuxolimab in advanced cancers. Turning to the study itself: Ivuxolimab is an agonistic anti-OX40 (CD134) antibody, and patients were treated with it. Study results and limitations: Among the lowest peripheral clonal expansion occurred in 0.1-3.0 mg/kg partial responders.

Profiled with immunoSEQ multiplex PCR; TCRdb holds only in-frame clones, not every one. Of about 46,000 clones in the sample, 65% to 85% were seen once. Trimming removed 2 bases at V and 4 bases at J, with 14 bases between. Germline CDR1 and CDR2: MNHNY and SVGAGI (reference sequence). This CDR3 region has 16 residues. Baseline was the first blood sampling point, followed by cycle 4 day 1 and cycle 7 day 1. The sequence was collected from an adult with an advanced solid tumor such as melanoma, head and neck, liver or kidney cancer. J is TRBJ1-4 and V is TRBV6-6, with D tentatively TRBD1 (5 bases). The material sequenced was CD4+ or CD8+ T cells sorted from blood, taken in a trial of the OX40 agonist ivuxolimab. The CDR3 region is CASSYGQGRGNEKLFF. CDR3 DNA sequence: TGTGCCAGCAGTTACGGGCAGGGAAGGGGTAATGAAAAACTGTTTTTT.